This TCR beta chain was captured by sequencing in a study of blood T cell repertoires in COVID-19. Turning to the study itself: Acute-phase and convalescent COVID-19 samples originated in the United States, Italy and Spain. Sources were T cells, B-cell-depleted T cells, or PBMCs; the material itself was cDNA or gDNA.

In the authors' methods: Estimation of nucleated cell counts was performed using reference gene primer amplification. Sequenced by immunoSEQ multiplex PCR; TCRdb stores in-frame clones only, minus some. D and trimming come from the DNA, and the V and J calls and clone size come from that table. The repertoire includes hundreds of thousands of clones, 87% of them detected once, and about 2.2% sits in the top ten. The germline V and J ends were trimmed by 4 bases and 4 bases, with 10 bases remaining between them. The length of the CDR3 is 13 residues. Germline V gives CDR1 LGHDT, CDR2 YNNKEL (reference sequence).

The specimen was peripheral blood. The TCR comes from a woman aged 45-65 years who had recovered from COVID-19. This sequence joins TRBV3-1 (or the pseudogene TRBV3-2) and TRBJ1-1; D uncertain. DNA of the CDR3: TGTGCCAGCAGCCCCCGTACAGTCACTGAAGCTTTCTTT. Its translation is CASSPRTVTEAFF.